These 12 T cell receptor beta chains share one sample of origin, sequenced in a study of blood T cell repertoires in COVID-19. The protocol was immunoSEQ multiplex PCR, while the TCRdb copy is restricted to in-frame clones and leaves out a portion. The profile shows roughly 150,000 clones, roughly 89% of them singletons. The specimen sequenced was peripheral blood. Every receptor here comes from a man between 60 and 75 years old with active or convalescent COVID-19.

The CDR3 region has the DNA TGTGCCAGCAGCTTGTTGAGCGGGAGGGGCTCCTACAATGAGCAGTTCTTC. This gives the protein CASSLLSGRGSYNEQFF. The rearrangement uses TRBV5-6 and TRBJ2-1, with TRBD2 matching over 10 bases. Germline CDR1 and CDR2: SGHDT and YYEEEE. Germline trimming cut 1 base from V and 0 bases from J; bases unmatched to any gene: 4. CDR3 length: 17 amino acids.

J is TRBJ1-2 and V is TRBV29-1; D may be TRBD1 (6 bases). There are 13 residues in the CDR3. Trimming cost V 6 bases and J 5 bases, with 16 bases left between them. Germline V gene lookup returns CDR1 SQVTM and CDR2 ANQGSEA. This CDR3 is CSVLRTDNYGYTF. CDR3 in DNA: TGCAGCGTACTACGGACAGATAATTATGGCTACACCTTC.

This clone showed up just once. The CDR3 protein is CASSITQGVSEGYTF. For the CDR3, the DNA is TGCGCCAGCAGCATTACTCAGGGGGTATCGGAAGGCTACACCTTC. The gene calls are TRBV5-1 and TRBJ1-2; TRBD1 agrees at 7 bases. Trimming cost V 4 bases and J 8 bases; bases outside gene matches: 14. Germline V gene data show CDR1 as SGHRS and CDR2 as YFSETQ. There are 15 residues in the CDR3.

The V gene is TRBV5-4, the J gene TRBJ1-1; D might be TRBD1 (6 bases). V lost 9 bases and J 4 bases, leaving 10 bases between the germline ends. The CDR3 runs to 11 residues. Germline V lookup: CDR1 SGHNT, CDR2 YYREEE (reference sequence). In DNA form, the CDR3 reads TGTGCCACCGTAGGGGGCACTGAAGCTTTCTTT. Its protein product is CATVGGTEAFF.

This clone appeared a few times. The chain uses TRBV27 and TRBJ1-3; 8 bases align to TRBD1. This CDR3 is built from 15 residues. In germline, CDR1 is MNHEY, CDR2 SMNVEV (reference sequence). The V gene end was trimmed by 4 bases and the J gene end by 2 bases; junction bases not matched to a gene: 4. The CDR3 spells CASSSRGLTGNTIYF. CDR3 coding DNA: TGTGCCAGCAGTTCCAGGGGGCTCACTGGAAACACCATATATTTT.

The chain joins TRBV5-1 to TRBJ1-3; TRBD1 agrees at 8 bases. Per germline, CDR1 SGHRS and CDR2 YFSETQ. This CDR3 spans 15 amino acids. J was trimmed by 0 bases and V by 3 bases; bases with no gene match: 2. The chain's CDR3 is CASSSDRGSGNTIYF. CDR3 in DNA: TGCGCCAGCAGCTCAGACAGGGGCTCTGGAAACACCATATATTTT.

The gene calls are TRBV6-5 and TRBJ2-3; no clear D gene. Trimming cost V 6 bases and J 3 bases, with 10 bases left between them. This CDR3 has 13 amino acids. CDR1 is MNHEY and CDR2 is SVGAGI in the germline V gene. The CDR3 region has the DNA TGTGCCAGCAGCGCTGCTGAGACAGATACGCAGTATTTT. Translation: CASSAAETDTQYF.

This clone appeared once. V gene TRBV5-1 combines with J gene TRBJ2-2, with 7 positions matching TRBD1. The length of the CDR3 is 17 residues. Unmatched junction bases numbered 12, after V lost 4 bases and J lost 3 bases. The V gene's germline CDR1 is SGHRS and CDR2 YFSETQ. CDR3 residues: CASSPRGRDRDTGELFF. The CDR3 DNA reads TGCGCCAGCAGCCCCCGAGGTCGGGACAGAGACACCGGGGAGCTGTTTTTT. Drawing the rest from reference TRBV5-1 and TRBJ2-2, the complete variable domain is KAGVTQTPRYLIKTRGQQVTLSCSPISGHRSVSWYQQTPGQGLQFLFEYFSETQRNKGNFPGRFSGRQFSNSRSEMNVSTLELGDSALYLCASSPRGRDRDTGELFFGEGSRLTVL.

This clone was seen once. This chain joins TRBV19 and TRBJ1-2; unclear D gene. The CDR3 spans 12 residues. The germline V gene has CDR1 LNHDA and CDR2 SQIVND (reference sequence). Trimming left V 4 bases short and J 2 bases short, with 5 bases between. The CDR3 is CASSTSNYGYTF. DNA for the CDR3: TGTGCCAGTAGTACCTCGAACTATGGCTACACCTTC.

V usage is TRBV19 and J usage is TRBJ1-2; D perhaps matches TRBD1 (6 bases). The germline V gene has CDR1 LNHDA and CDR2 SQIVND (reference sequence). The V end was cut by 6 bases, the J end by 0 bases, with 14 bases between. CDR3 length: 15 amino acids. CDR3 residues: CASRTLGGANYGYTF. The CDR3 coding sequence is TGTGCCAGTAGAACTCTAGGGGGAGCTAACTATGGCTACACCTTC.

The chain recombines TRBV11-1 with TRBJ2-1; tentative D call: TRBD2 (5 bases). V lost 2 bases, J lost 0 bases, and 8 bases lay in between. This CDR3 has 15 residues. Germline loops: CDR1 SGHAT, CDR2 FQDESV (reference sequence). DNA of the CDR3: TGTGCCAGCAGCTTAAGTGGGAGCTCCTACAATGAGCAGTTCTTC. Translated: CASSLSGSSYNEQFF.

The chain carries TRBV7-2 and TRBJ1-1; D is uncertain. The CDR3 length is 10 residues. Trimming pared 1 base from V and 11 bases from J, leaving 5 bases between. CDR1 is SGHTA, CDR2 FQGNSA, per germline. DNA for the CDR3: TGTGCCAGCAGCTTAGTATTGGCTTTCTTT. This encodes CASSLVLAFF.